The rows below give T cell receptor beta chains drawn from one sample of a study of shared clonotypes between healthy human individuals. Data came from immunoSEQ multiplex PCR; TCRdb stores just in-frame clones and leaves some out. The sample lists about 610,000 clones; approximately 96% were seen once. The specimen was naive CD8+ T cells sorted from blood. These receptors came from a woman in her thirties in good health. Each CDR3 is given with its conserved first and last residue. The D gene is left open where the match is weak. Clone size, where shown, is once, few, many, or a class for clones that have expanded.

V gene: TRBV2
CDR3 length: 14
clone size: -
D gene: -
J gene: TRBJ2-7
CDR3 protein: CASSGPSRAYEQYF
CDR3 DNA: TGTGCCAGCAGTGGTCCTAGCAGGGCGTACGAGCAGTACTTC

V gene: TRBV27
CDR3 length: 13
clone size: -
D gene: -
J gene: TRBJ1-1
CDR3 protein: CASSSSGSREAFF
CDR3 DNA: TGTGCCAGCAGTTCATCCGGCAGTAGGGAAGCTTTCTTT

V gene: TRBV13
CDR3 length: 12
clone size: -
D gene: -
J gene: TRBJ2-3
CDR3 protein: CASSLGFDTQYF
CDR3 DNA: TGTGCCAGCAGCTTAGGATTTGATACGCAGTATTTT

V gene: TRBV7-6
CDR3 length: 16
clone size: -
D gene: -
J gene: TRBJ2-1
CDR3 protein: CASSLDAGIVGDEQFF
CDR3 DNA: TGTGCCAGCAGCTTAGACGCGGGAATCGTGGGTGATGAGCAGTTCTTC

V gene: TRBV10-2
CDR3 length: 11
clone size: -
D gene: -
J gene: TRBJ2-7
CDR3 protein: CASSGAYEQYF
CDR3 DNA: TGCGCCAGCTCAGGGGCTTACGAGCAGTACTTC

V gene: TRBV7-9
CDR3 length: 13
clone size: -
D gene: -
J gene: TRBJ1-1
CDR3 protein: CASRSAMNTEAFF
CDR3 DNA: TGTGCCAGCAGGTCCGCGATGAACACTGAAGCTTTCTTT

V gene: TRBV29-1
CDR3 length: 13
clone size: once
D gene: -
J gene: TRBJ2-7
CDR3 protein: CSVAVDTNYEQYF
CDR3 DNA: TGCAGCGTTGCGGTGGACACCAACTACGAGCAGTACTTC

V gene: TRBV19
CDR3 length: 18
clone size: -
D gene: TRBD2
J gene: TRBJ2-4
CDR3 protein: CASNPTSGRALVKNIQYF
CDR3 DNA: TGTGCCAGTAATCCGACTAGCGGGAGGGCCCTCGTCAAAAACATTCAGTACTTC

V gene: TRBV10-3
CDR3 length: 15
clone size: -
D gene: -
J gene: TRBJ2-6
CDR3 protein: CAISGSEAGANVLTF
CDR3 DNA: TGTGCCATCAGTGGATCGGAAGCTGGGGCCAACGTCCTGACTTTC

V gene: TRBV6-6
CDR3 length: 11
clone size: -
D gene: -
J gene: TRBJ1-5
CDR3 protein: CASSNNQPQHF
CDR3 DNA: TGTGCCAGCAGCAACAATCAGCCCCAGCATTTT

V gene: TRBV6-5
CDR3 length: 14
clone size: -
D gene: TRBD2
J gene: TRBJ2-5
CDR3 protein: CASSLGAGLETQYF
CDR3 DNA: TGTGCCAGCAGTTTAGGAGCGGGATTGGAGACCCAGTACTTC

V gene: TRBV19
CDR3 length: 16
clone size: -
D gene: -
J gene: TRBJ2-5
CDR3 protein: CASSTHRSRVQETQYF
CDR3 DNA: TGTGCCAGTAGTACCCACCGCTCGCGGGTTCAAGAGACCCAGTACTTC

V gene: TRBV4-1
CDR3 length: 15
clone size: -
D gene: TRBD2
J gene: TRBJ2-2
CDR3 protein: CASSQAGGHTGELFF
CDR3 DNA: TGCGCCAGCAGCCAGGCGGGAGGGCACACCGGGGAGCTGTTTTTT

V gene: TRBV5-1
CDR3 length: 12
clone size: -
D gene: -
J gene: TRBJ2-2
CDR3 protein: CASSLNTGELFF
CDR3 DNA: TGCGCCAGCAGCTTAAACACCGGGGAGCTGTTTTTT

V gene: TRBV9
CDR3 length: 11
clone size: -
D gene: -
J gene: TRBJ2-2
CDR3 protein: CASSGTGELFF
CDR3 DNA: TGTGCCAGCAGCGGGACCGGGGAGCTGTTTTTT

V gene: TRBV9
CDR3 length: 16
clone size: -
D gene: -
J gene: TRBJ2-2
CDR3 protein: CASSVGGVYFTGELFF
CDR3 DNA: TGTGCCAGCAGCGTCGGCGGTGTCTATTTCACCGGGGAGCTGTTTTTT

V gene: TRBV27
CDR3 length: 12
clone size: -
D gene: -
J gene: TRBJ2-1
CDR3 protein: CASSAYRNEQFF
CDR3 DNA: TGTGCCAGCAGTGCGTACAGGAATGAGCAGTTCTTC

V gene: TRBV7-9
CDR3 length: 15
clone size: -
D gene: TRBD1
J gene: TRBJ2-7
CDR3 protein: CASSLGTGTANEQYF
CDR3 DNA: TGTGCCAGCAGCTTGGGGACAGGTACGGCTAACGAGCAGTACTTC

V gene: TRBV6-1
CDR3 length: 15
clone size: -
D gene: -
J gene: TRBJ1-1
CDR3 protein: CASSEWEVSYTEAFF
CDR3 DNA: TGTGCCAGCAGCGAATGGGAGGTTTCGTACACTGAAGCTTTCTTT

V gene: TRBV7-2
CDR3 length: 13
clone size: -
D gene: -
J gene: TRBJ1-1
CDR3 protein: CASSPWKNTEAFF
CDR3 DNA: TGTGCCAGCAGCCCGTGGAAGAACACTGAAGCTTTCTTT

V gene: TRBV10-1
CDR3 length: 13
clone size: -
D gene: TRBD2
J gene: TRBJ2-7
CDR3 protein: CASSEGGAYEQYF
CDR3 DNA: TGCGCCAGCAGTGAGGGGGGGGCCTACGAGCAGTACTTC

V gene: TRBV27
CDR3 length: 13
clone size: -
D gene: TRBD1
J gene: TRBJ2-7
CDR3 protein: CATKGGTGYEQYF
CDR3 DNA: TGTGCCACCAAAGGAGGGACAGGGTACGAGCAGTACTTC

V gene: TRBV7-5
CDR3 length: 17
clone size: -
D gene: -
J gene: TRBJ2-3
CDR3 protein: CASSFSTLGTNTDTQYF
CDR3 DNA: TGCGCCAGCAGCTTTAGCACCCTCGGGACTAACACAGATACGCAGTATTTT

V gene: TRBV25-1
CDR3 length: 18
clone size: -
D gene: TRBD1
J gene: TRBJ1-4
CDR3 protein: CASSDLDRVGVVNEKLFF
CDR3 DNA: TGTGCCAGCAGTGACCTCGACAGGGTCGGGGTCGTTAATGAAAAACTGTTTTTT

V gene: TRBV4-2
CDR3 length: 14
clone size: once
D gene: -
J gene: TRBJ1-1
CDR3 protein: CASSTHLGQLEAFF
CDR3 DNA: TGTGCCAGCAGCACCCACCTCGGACAGCTTGAAGCTTTCTTT